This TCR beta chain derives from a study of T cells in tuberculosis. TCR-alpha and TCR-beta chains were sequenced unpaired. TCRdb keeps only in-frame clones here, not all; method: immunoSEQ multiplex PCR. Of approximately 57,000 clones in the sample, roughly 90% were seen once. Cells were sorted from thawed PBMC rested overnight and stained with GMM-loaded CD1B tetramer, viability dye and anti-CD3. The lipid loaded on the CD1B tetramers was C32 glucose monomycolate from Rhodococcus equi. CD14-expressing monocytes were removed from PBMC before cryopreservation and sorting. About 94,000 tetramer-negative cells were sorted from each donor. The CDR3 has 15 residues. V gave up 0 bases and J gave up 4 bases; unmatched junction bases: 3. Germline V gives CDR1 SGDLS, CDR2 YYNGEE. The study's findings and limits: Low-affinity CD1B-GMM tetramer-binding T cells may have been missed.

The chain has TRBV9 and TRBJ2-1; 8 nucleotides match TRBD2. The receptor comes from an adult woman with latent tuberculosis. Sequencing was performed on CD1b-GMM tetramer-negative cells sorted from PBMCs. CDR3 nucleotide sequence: TGTGCCAGCAGCGTAGCCGGGGGGGGATACAATGAGCAGTTCTTC. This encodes CASSVAGGGYNEQFF.